The clone carrying this T cell receptor (beta chain) was seen a handful of times. Its antigen is unidentified. The data derive from a study of cytomegalovirus exposure and HLA in healthy donors. Study outcomes and limitations: Among TCR beta chains, those listed as cytomegalovirus-associated numbered about 160. Later analysis associated a missense DCLRE1C variant with TCR beta V- and J-gene trimming. The authors assumed roughly uniform sequencing depth across donors for presence/absence analyses.

The primer mix had 60 Vbeta and 13 Jbeta primers. Produced via immunoSEQ multiplex PCR; TCRdb's table is partial and in-frame only. This table has around 100,000 clones, 82% appearing once. V lost 4 bases to trimming and J lost 4 bases, with 6 bases between them. Germline CDR1 SGDLS, CDR2 YYNGEE. CDR3 length: 12 amino acids. The sequence was obtained from a woman aged 18-35 years in good health and CMV-seronegative. The chain uses TRBV9 and TRBJ1-5; D is possibly TRBD1 (5 bases). Source material: PBMCs. CDR3: CASSPGNQPQHF. CDR3 DNA: TGTGCCAGCAGCCCAGGGAATCAGCCCCAGCATTTT.